One sample yielded the 9 T cell receptor beta chains listed below, sequenced in a study of T cell responses to AZD1222 COVID-19 vaccine. Method: immunoSEQ multiplex PCR; TCRdb's copy keeps in-frame clones and lacks some. The data contain more than 95,000 clones, about 90% of them seen just once; the ten biggest clones take up 5% to 6%. The sequencing used peripheral blood, collected on day 0 of AZD1222 vaccination. All receptors come from an adult in good health.

The V call is TRBV11-3, the J call TRBJ1-5; no clear D. Looked up from germline, CDR1 is SGHNT and CDR2 is YENEEA. The CDR3 extends over 13 amino acids. V was pared by 0 bases and J by 4 bases, with 4 bases between. Written as DNA, the CDR3 is TGTGCCAGCAGCTTAGATCGGAATCAGCCCCAGCATTTT. Translated, it gives CASSLDRNQPQHF. The variable domain in full, completed from reference TRBV11-3 and TRBJ1-5, reads EAGVVQSPRYKIIEKKQPVAFWCNPISGHNTLYWYLQNLGQGPELLIRYENEEAVDDSQLPKDRFSAERLKGVDSTLKIQPAELGDSAVYLCASSLDRNQPQHFGDGTRLSIL.

The rearrangement uses TRBV3-1 (or the pseudogene TRBV3-2) and TRBJ2-1; 8 bases line up with TRBD2. Trimming removed 3 bases from V and 14 bases from J; junction bases left unmatched: 6. CDR3 length: 12 residues. Germline CDR1 and CDR2: LGHDT and YNNKEL (reference sequence). This CDR3 reads CASSQAGTRKFF. Written as DNA, the CDR3 is TGTGCCAGCAGCCAGGCCGGGACTAGGAAGTTCTTC.

The chain links TRBV5-1 to TRBJ2-2; unclear D gene. Trimming took off 1 base at V and 4 bases at J, with 8 bases between the two ends. Germline V lookup: CDR1 SGHRS, CDR2 YFSETQ. There are 14 residues in the CDR3. DNA for the CDR3: TGCGCCAGCAGCTTGCTAGGCGGCACCGGGGAGCTGTTTTTT. Translation gives CASSLLGGTGELFF.

The chain's CDR3 is CASSPYGQGDGYTF. The CDR3 DNA reads TGTGCCAGTAGTCCTTACGGACAGGGGGATGGCTACACCTTC. This rearrangement joins TRBV19 to TRBJ1-2; 10 bases are a match to TRBD1. CDR3 length: 14 amino acids. The V gene end was trimmed by 5 bases and the J gene end by 6 bases; junction bases not matched to a gene: 6. Germline CDR1 and CDR2: LNHDA and SQIVND (reference sequence).

This clone has more than one count but fewer than ten. The chain employs TRBV15 and TRBJ2-2; D is perhaps TRBD1 (6 bases). Germline V gene data show CDR1 as LNHNV and CDR2 as YYDKDF (reference sequence). V gave up 3 bases and J gave up 5 bases, with 13 bases separating them. The CDR3 covers 15 residues. In DNA, the CDR3 is TGTGCCACCAGCAGGGACAGATCAGGGACCGGGGAGCTGTTTTTT. Translated: CATSRDRSGTGELFF.

The CDR3 DNA reads TGTGCCAGCAGCTCGGACGGGGAGCTGTTTTTT. It specifies CASSSDGELFF. The chain recombines TRBV7-9 with TRBJ2-2; no reliable D call. The CDR3 totals 11 residues. Trimming pared 4 bases from V and 7 bases from J, leaving 4 bases between. The germline V gene encodes CDR1 SEHNR and CDR2 FQNEAQ (reference sequence).

The rearrangement joins TRBV9 to TRBJ2-1, with 8 positions matching TRBD1. CDR3 length: 17 amino acids. J was trimmed by 7 bases and V by 0 bases; bases with no gene match: 12. From germline, CDR1 is SGDLS and CDR2 YYNGEE. DNA for the CDR3: TGTGCCAGCAGCGTAGCTTTCCGGGGCAGGGGGCGGAATGAGCAGTTCTTC. Translated, it gives CASSVAFRGRGRNEQFF.

The rearrangement uses TRBV6-5 and TRBJ2-7; D gene ambiguous. V shed 8 bases and J shed 2 bases, with 10 bases lying between them. CDR3 length equals 12 residues. Germline CDR1 is MNHEY and CDR2 is SVGAGI. The CDR3 loop reads CASEWDTYEQYF. CDR3 bases: TGTGCCAGCGAGTGGGATACCTACGAGCAGTACTTC.

The chain recombines TRBV4-2 with TRBJ1-3; no reliable D call. V was trimmed by 1 base and J by 0 bases, leaving 10 bases between them. The CDR3 covers 16 residues. Germline values: CDR1 LGHNA, CDR2 YNFKEQ. The CDR3 bases are TGTGCCAGCAGCCAAGCGGCCCGCTCCTCTGGAAACACCATATATTTT. Translation gives CASSQAARSSGNTIYF.